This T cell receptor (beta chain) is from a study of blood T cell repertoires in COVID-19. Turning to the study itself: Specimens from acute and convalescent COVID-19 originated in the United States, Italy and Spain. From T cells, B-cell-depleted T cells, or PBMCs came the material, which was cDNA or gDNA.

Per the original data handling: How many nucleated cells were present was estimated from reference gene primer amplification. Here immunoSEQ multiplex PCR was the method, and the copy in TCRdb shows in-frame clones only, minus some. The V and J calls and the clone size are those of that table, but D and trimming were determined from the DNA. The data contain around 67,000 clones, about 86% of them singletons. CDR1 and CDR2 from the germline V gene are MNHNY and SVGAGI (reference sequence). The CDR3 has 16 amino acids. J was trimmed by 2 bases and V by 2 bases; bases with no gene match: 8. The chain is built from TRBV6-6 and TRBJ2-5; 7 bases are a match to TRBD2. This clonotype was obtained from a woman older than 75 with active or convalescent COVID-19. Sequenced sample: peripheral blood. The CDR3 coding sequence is TGTGCCAGCAGTTACGATGGGAGGGGAGGGCAAGAGACCCAGTACTTC. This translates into CASSYDGRGGQETQYF.